This T cell receptor beta chain was sequenced in a study of OX40 agonist ivuxolimab in advanced cancers. Turning to the overall study: Ivuxolimab, which targeted the costimulatory receptor OX40 (CD134), was an agonistic, fully human IgG2 monoclonal antibody. The purpose of peripheral TCRbeta sequencing was to test whether ivuxolimab changed TCR sequence diversity and led to clonal T-cell expansion. Of the approximately 54 patients in dose escalation, about 20 had hepatocellular carcinoma, around 15 had melanoma, 9 had renal cell carcinoma and 9 had head and neck cancer. Three dose-escalation patients achieved partial responses, one with hepatocellular carcinoma and two with cutaneous melanoma. The paper covers the monotherapy dose-escalation part of the phase I ivuxolimab trial, which included N ≈ 50 patients. The dose-escalation cohort was roughly 87% male with a mean age of about 54 years, ranging from roughly 20 to 80. Prior anti-PD-1, anti-PD-L1 or anti-CTLA-4 therapy was permitted, and checkpoint inhibitors had been received by less than 45% of dose-escalation patients. Intravenous ivuxolimab was administered to patients every 2 weeks at six dose levels: 0.01, 0.1, 0.3, 1.5, 3 and 10 mg/kg. Broad study findings and their caveats: The antigen specificity of the clonally expanded peripheral T cells was not determined. After ivuxolimab, expanded clones were on average more numerous among CD8+ T cells than among CD4+ T cells. Clonal expansion of both CD4+ and CD8+ blood T cells was observed from baseline to week 6 at doses 0.1 to 3.0 mg/kg. In the 0.1-3.0 mg/kg groups, partial responders had among the lowest normalized peripheral clonal expansion, particularly in CD8+ T cells. Low levels of normalized T-cell clonal expansion were also shown by some nonresponding patients.

As regards this clone: This receptor's antigen is unknown. No much larger clone is present one base from it, and per-base qualities are unavailable.

There are 13 amino acids in the CDR3, from cysteine to phenylalanine inclusive. Just CDR3 DNA is preserved here, 39 bases in frame from base 1. CDR1 and CDR2, per the germline V gene, are SGDLS and YYNGEE. V was cut back by 4 bases and J by 9 bases, leaving a gap of 16 bases between them. Patients with autoimmune disease history or receiving systemic immunosuppression were excluded from the trial. Peripheral blood for TCR sequencing was drawn from every dose cohort at baseline, at cycle 4 day 1 and at cycle 7 day 1. Samples came from an open-label, multicenter, first-in-human phase I dose-escalation trial of ivuxolimab. Adults with locally advanced or metastatic head and neck squamous cell, hepatocellular, melanoma or renal cell carcinoma were enrolled in the trial. CD4+ and CD8+ T cells were sorted separately from peripheral blood before TCR sequencing. Genomic DNA was extracted from sorted cells for sequencing of the TCRbeta CDR3 region. The immunoSEQ Assay was used to sequence the TCRbeta CDR3 regions. Drawn from immuneACCESS, this table holds only the in-frame rearrangements with V and J called that TCRdb kept. Clones are partly lost; checked studies trace under half to an unresolved V gene and leave the rest unexplained. The sample table shows approximately 70,000 clones, and roughly nine tenths are seen once. Around 0.92% of the sample belongs to the ten largest clones.

This chain joins TRBV9 to TRBJ1-2; matching of 6 bases hints at TRBD1 as the D gene. The TCR was taken from an adult with an advanced solid tumor such as melanoma, head and neck, liver or kidney cancer. This sample comprised CD4+ or CD8+ T cells sorted from blood, obtained in a trial of the OX40 agonist ivuxolimab. For the CDR3, the sequence is CASSQGQLRSYTF. The nucleotides read TGTGCCAGCAGCCAAGGACAGCTCCGGAGCTACACCTTC. With all but the CDR3 taken from the reference TRBV9 and TRBJ1-2 genes, the full variable domain is: DSGVTQTPKHLITATGQRVTLRCSPRSGDLSVYWYQQSLDQGLQFLIQYYNGEERAKGNILERFSAQQFPDLHSELNLSSLELGDSALYFCASSQGQLRSYTFGSGTRLTVV.